This TCR beta chain was sequenced in a study of blood T cells in healthy people across ages. Next came a second PCR, run for about 7 to 12 cycles, which used a sample-barcoded 5' primer along with a J-beta primer mix. TCRdb analysed the 5' RACE reads with MiXCR anew, one entry per CDR3 protein. The sample yields roughly 1.6 million distinct CDR3 sequences, 34% seen once. Trimming cost V 2 bases and J 3 bases; bases outside gene matches: 4. The CDR3 has 16 amino acids. Germline V gene data show CDR1 as MNHNY and CDR2 as SVGAGI (reference sequence). The J gene is TRBJ2-3, the V gene TRBV6-6, with TRBD1 matching over 11 bases. What was sequenced was blood. The sequence derives from a woman aged 25 to 45 in good health. In nucleotides, the CDR3 is TGTGCCAGCAGTTACCCAGGGACAGGGGGAACAGATACGCAGTATTTT. Its translation is CASSYPGTGGTDTQYF.